These 8 T cell receptor beta chains were all obtained from the same sample, sequenced in a study of molecular identifiers for immune sequencing clone quantification. MiXCR, applied by TCRdb to the PCR reads, yields one record per CDR3 protein. Among hundreds of thousands of distinct CDR3 sequences listed, about 20% were seen once. Sequencing used naive CD8+ T cells from blood, with Jurkat cell RNA spiked in. Subset in this sample: FACS-sorted CD8+CD4-CCR7+CD45RA+ naive T cells. The receptors were sampled from a human donor in good health. Some libraries in this study had Jurkat cell RNA spiked in.

A remark on this clonotype: The CDR3 does not end in the conserved phenylalanine or tryptophan, so this is likely a read error. The chain links TRBV7-3 to TRBJ2-5; D gene unclear. V was clipped by 2 bases and J by 0 bases, with 4 bases between them. The CDR3 covers 13 residues. Germline V gene sequence: CDR1 SGHTA, CDR2 FQGTGA. This CDR3 reads CASSLEYQETQYL. The CDR3 bases are TGTGCCAGCAGCTTAGAGTACCAAGAGACCCAGTACCTC.

This clonotype was found many times. The chain links TRBV6-6 to TRBJ1-1; D might be TRBD1 (6 bases). V was cut by 10 bases and J by 1 base, with 16 bases left in between. Germline V gives CDR1 MNHNY, CDR2 SVGAGI (reference sequence). This CDR3 comprises 14 residues. The CDR3 nucleotides are TGTGCCACCGCCCCGGCGGGGGCGAACACTGAAGCTTTCTTT. Its translation is CATAPAGANTEAFF.

Details on this clonotype: With a much larger clone just one base away, this may be a read error. The CDR3 end shows no conserved phenylalanine or tryptophan, and so a read error is likely. The chain links TRBV7-2 to TRBJ1-1, with 11 bases that match TRBD1. Trimming removed 3 bases from V and 4 bases from J; junction bases left unmatched: 4. Germline V gene sequence: CDR1 SGHTA, CDR2 FQGNSA. The CDR3 contains 15 residues. CDR3 nucleotide sequence: TGTGCCAGCAGCTTCGGACAGGGGGCTGGCACTGAAGCTTTCATT. It is translated as CASSFGQGAGTEAFI.

The chain employs TRBV28 and TRBJ2-7; D may be TRBD1 (5 bases). CDR3 length: 13 amino acids. From germline, CDR1 is MDHEN and CDR2 SYDVKM. Trimming took off 3 bases at V and 6 bases at J, with 12 bases between the two ends. CDR3 nucleotide sequence: TGTGCCAGCAGTTTTTCAGGGATTCGCGAGCAGTACTTC. Residues: CASSFSGIREQYF.

Remarks on this clonotype: One base away lies a much larger clone, so this may be a sequencing read error. This rearrangement joins TRBV27 to TRBJ1-2, with D maybe TRBD1 (6 bases). The CDR3 spans 16 residues. The germline CDR1 and CDR2 sequences are MNHEY and SMNVEV (reference sequence). CDR3 nucleotide sequence: TGTGCCAGCAGTTTATTATCCGGGACAATTAACTGTGGCTACACCTTC. Amino acid sequence: CASSLLSGTINCGYTF.

This clonotype has a count of ten or more. The gene calls are TRBV7-8 and TRBJ2-2; weak D call: TRBD1 (5 bases). Trimming took off 7 bases at V and 7 bases at J, with 19 bases between the two ends. The germline V gene has CDR1 SGHVS and CDR2 FQNEAQ. The CDR3 is 15 amino acids. The CDR3 here is CASTTRGGQIGELFF. The CDR3 bases are TGTGCCAGCACTACAAGGGGCGGCCAGATCGGGGAGCTGTTTTTT.

This clonotype was picked up many times. The V and J genes are TRBV18 and TRBJ1-5, with D possibly matching TRBD1 (5 bases). V was cut by 0 bases and J by 4 bases, with 7 bases left in between. The CDR3 totals 14 residues. Germline values: CDR1 KGHSH, CDR2 LQKENI. The chain's CDR3 is CASSPPGPNQPQHF. CDR3 nucleotides: TGTGCCAGCTCACCACCGGGACCTAATCAGCCCCAGCATTTT.

As to this clonotype: A single base separates this from a much larger clone, so it may be a read error. The chain uses TRBV5-1 and TRBJ2-6, with D unclear. Between the trimmed V and J ends, which lost 3 bases and 0 bases, there was a span of 28 bases. CDR1 is SGHRS, CDR2 YFSETQ, per germline. The CDR3 has 22 amino acids. The CDR3 sequence is CASSSKGIDTHPLRSGANVLTF. The CDR3 bases are TGCGCCAGCAGCTCGAAAGGAATAGACACACACCCTCTTCGCTCTGGGGCCAACGTCCTGACTTTC.